The 22 T cell receptor beta chains presented below share a single source sample, sequenced in a study of T cells after yellow fever vaccination. TCRdb used MiXCR to reprocess the 5' RACE reads, holding one entry per CDR3 protein. The repertoire includes about 260,000 distinct CDR3 sequences, around 4.9% of them detected once, and roughly 3.3% sits in the top ten. The sequences come from CD4+ T cells sorted from PBMCs, collected on the day of the yellow fever booster vaccination. The receptors were sampled from a man between 18 and 35 years old who received the YFV17D yellow fever vaccine.

The J gene is TRBJ1-3, the V gene TRBV5-1; no clear D gene. Trimming took 4 bases from V and 1 from J, leaving 9 bases between them. Germline-derived CDR1 and CDR2 are SGHRS and YFSETQ. The CDR3 covers 14 residues. CDR3 DNA sequence: TGCGCCAGCAGCCCTGACAAGTCTGGAAACACCATATATTTT. Protein sequence: CASSPDKSGNTIYF.

This clonotype was seen more than once but under ten times. V is TRBV24-1 and J is TRBJ2-3; 10 positions agree with TRBD1. V dropped 5 bases and J dropped 0; count of bases not matched to a gene: 1. CDR1 is KGHDR and CDR2 is SFDVKD in the germline V gene. The CDR3 runs to 15 residues. The CDR3 is CATSGTGGSTDTQYF. The CDR3 bases are TGTGCCACCAGTGGGACAGGGGGTAGCACAGATACGCAGTATTTT.

The genes are TRBV11-2 and TRBJ2-1; possibly TRBD2 for D (5 bases). The CDR3 spans 14 residues. Germline V lookup: CDR1 SGHAT, CDR2 FQNNGV. Trimming stripped 5 bases from V and 10 bases from J, with 18 bases between. This CDR3 is CASSPVGETGEQFF. Written as DNA, the CDR3 is TGTGCCAGCAGCCCGGTTGGGGAGACGGGCGAGCAGTTCTTC.

In this sample, this clonotype turned up many times. The V and J genes are TRBV11-2 and TRBJ1-1, with D maybe TRBD1 (6 bases). Germline assignment: CDR1 SGHAT and CDR2 FQNNGV. Trimming stripped 4 bases from V and 0 bases from J, with 18 bases between. The CDR3 runs to 17 residues. This chain's CDR3 is CASSSRGGLIMNTEAFF. CDR3 bases: TGTGCCAGCAGCTCTAGGGGGGGTCTCATCATGAACACTGAAGCTTTCTTT.

This clonotype was counted ten times or more. The rearrangement joins TRBV12-3 or TRBV12-4 to TRBJ1-2, with TRBD1 matching over 7 bases. Unmatched junction bases numbered 10, after V lost 6 bases and J lost 6 bases. CDR3 length equals 14 residues. The CDR3 reads CASSVRRGGDGYTF. Here the CDR3 DNA reads TGTGCCAGCAGCGTCCGCAGGGGGGGTGATGGCTACACCTTC.

This clonotype was seen more than once but under ten times. The chain carries TRBV6-6 and TRBJ1-1; possibly TRBD1 for D (6 bases). The CDR3 is 15 amino acids. Germline V gene sequence: CDR1 MNHNY, CDR2 SVGAGI (reference sequence). V lost 5 bases and J lost 4, with 17 bases in between. CDR3 residues: CASSTPDRRSTEAFF. DNA of the CDR3: TGTGCCAGCAGTACCCCGGACAGAAGGAGCACTGAAGCTTTCTTT.

This clonotype has just a few counts. The chain carries TRBV2 and TRBJ2-1; no clear D gene. The CDR3 covers 14 residues. The germline gives CDR1 SNHLY, CDR2 FYNNEI. V was clipped by 7 bases and J by 5 bases, with 15 bases between them. The CDR3 protein is CASIDFGYNNEQFF. The CDR3 DNA is TGTGCCAGCATTGATTTCGGGTACAACAATGAGCAGTTCTTC.

The genes are TRBV24-1 and TRBJ1-1; D uncertain. V gave up 2 bases and J gave up 4 bases, with 13 bases separating them. The germline V gene encodes CDR1 KGHDR and CDR2 SFDVKD. The CDR3 runs to 15 residues. As DNA, the CDR3 is TGTGCCACCAGTGATTCCCGCATGGCAGGCACTGAAGCTTTCTTT. This codes for CATSDSRMAGTEAFF.

This rearrangement joins TRBV10-1 to TRBJ2-3; possibly TRBD2 for D (6 bases). CDR3 length: 15 amino acids. Trimming stripped 2 bases from V and 5 bases from J, with 14 bases between. Looked up from germline, CDR1 is WNHNN and CDR2 is SYGVQD (reference sequence). The CDR3 DNA follows: TGCGCCAGCAGTGAGGGGGGAGCGGGCGTAGATACGCAGTATTTT. Translating gives CASSEGGAGVDTQYF.

The CDR3 sequence is CASSSIPRGLAGSYNEQFF. In nucleotides, the CDR3 is TGTGCCAGCAGCTCTATACCCCGCGGACTAGCCGGCTCCTACAATGAGCAGTTCTTC. V is TRBV12-3 or TRBV12-4 and J is TRBJ2-1; 8 nucleotides line up with TRBD2. This CDR3 comprises 19 residues. V gave up 6 bases and J gave up 0 bases; unmatched junction bases: 16.

This clonotype was detected ten times or more. The V call is TRBV24-1, the J call TRBJ2-1; 10 positions match TRBD1. After removal of 4 bases from V and 2 bases from J, the junction contained 10 bases not matched to a gene. The CDR3 loop spans 18 amino acids. Germline V gene sequence: CDR1 KGHDR, CDR2 SFDVKD. The CDR3 here is CATSDRTPGTGAYNEQFF. The CDR3, as DNA: TGTGCCACCAGTGACCGAACTCCCGGGACAGGGGCCTACAATGAGCAGTTCTTC.

This clonotype was observed at least ten times. The chain links TRBV5-1 to TRBJ2-1, with 7 bases fitting TRBD2. The germline CDR1 and CDR2 sequences are SGHRS and YFSETQ. Trimming cost V 1 base and J 4 bases; bases outside gene matches: 5. This CDR3 has 15 residues. Written as DNA, the CDR3 is TGCGCCAGCAGCTTGCCCCTAGCGGCTTACAATGAGCAGTTCTTC. Amino acids: CASSLPLAAYNEQFF.

This chain joins TRBV20-1 and TRBJ1-5; 7 bases line up with TRBD1. Trimming at V came to 5 bases and at J to 2 bases, leaving 0 bases not matched to a gene. CDR1 is DFQATT, CDR2 SNEGSKA, per germline (reference sequence). The CDR3 has 12 residues. The chain's CDR3 is CSADRGNQPQHF. The CDR3 DNA reads TGCAGTGCTGACAGGGGCAATCAGCCCCAGCATTTT.

This clonotype was recorded a few times. The genes are TRBV2 and TRBJ2-2, with D uncertain. This CDR3 is built from 13 residues. Per germline, CDR1 SNHLY and CDR2 FYNNEI. Trimming removed 4 bases from V and 1 base from J, with 4 bases in between. The CDR3 bases are TGTGCCAGCAGTGCCCAGAACACCGGGGAGCTGTTTTTT. Its protein is CASSAQNTGELFF.

In its sample, this clonotype was seen a few times. The rearrangement uses TRBV3-1 and TRBJ2-5; D might be TRBD2 (5 bases). V was clipped by 5 bases and J by 5 bases, with 12 bases between them. Germline V CDR1 and CDR2: LGHDT, YNNKEL (reference sequence). This CDR3 comprises 13 residues. The CDR3 region has the DNA TGTGCCAGCAGCGCTGGACTTGTGGAGACCCAGTACTTC. It is translated as CASSAGLVETQYF.

This clonotype was picked up a small number of times. The chain is built from TRBV7-2 and TRBJ1-6; 10 positions match TRBD1. Germline-derived CDR1 and CDR2 are SGHTA and FQGNSA. This CDR3 has 14 residues. The ends lost 4 bases at V and 8 bases at J; junction bases unmatched: 2. CDR3 sequence reads: CASSWGTGDSPLHF. As DNA, the CDR3 is TGTGCCAGCAGCTGGGGGACAGGGGATTCACCCCTCCACTTT.

This clonotype was observed at least ten times. The CDR3 DNA follows: TGCAGCCAACAAGCGGGGCCGAACAATGAGCAGTTCTTC. This encodes CSQQAGPNNEQFF. J is TRBJ2-1 and V is TRBV20-1; 7 positions match TRBD2. Per germline, CDR1 DFQATT and CDR2 SNEGSKA (reference sequence). The CDR3 is 13 residues long.

At least ten counts were recorded for this clonotype. The chain joins TRBV11-2 to TRBJ2-1, with 7 bases lining up with TRBD1. Per the germline V gene, CDR1 is SGHAT and CDR2 is FQNNGV. CDR3 length: 15 amino acids. V trimming: 2 bases; J trimming: 4 bases; junction bases outside the gene matches: 5. The CDR3 region has the DNA TGTGCCAGCAGCTTATCGACAGGGAAATACAATGAGCAGTTCTTC. Amino acids: CASSLSTGKYNEQFF.

This clonotype appeared many times. The V and J genes are TRBV7-3 and TRBJ2-1; the match to TRBD2 covers 11 bases. The CDR3 sequence is 15 residues long. J was trimmed by 9 bases and V by 4 bases; bases with no gene match: 8. CDR1 is SGHTA, CDR2 FQGTGA, per germline. CDR3 nucleotides: TGTGCCAGCAGCTCTTTAGCGGGGGGGCCCGCTGAGCAGTTCTTC. This translates into CASSSLAGGPAEQFF.

This clonotype showed up many times. J is TRBJ2-3 and V is TRBV20-1; D perhaps matches TRBD2 (6 bases). This CDR3 is built from 15 residues. V was cut by 0 bases and J by 3 bases, with 13 bases left in between. Germline CDR1 DFQATT, CDR2 SNEGSKA (reference sequence). The CDR3 DNA is TGCAGTGCTAGAGATTCGACGGGGGAAACAGATACGCAGTATTTT. It translates to CSARDSTGETDTQYF.

The chain uses TRBV7-2 and TRBJ2-2; 10 bases are a match to TRBD2. After removal of 10 bases from V and 7 bases from J, the junction contained 9 bases not matched to a gene. The CDR3 is 14 amino acids. The V gene's germline CDR1 is SGHTA and CDR2 FQGNSA. The CDR3 DNA is TGTGCCACAACCACCCTAGCGGGGGTCGGGGAGCTGTTTTTT. This encodes CATTTLAGVGELFF.

The rearrangement uses TRBV12-3 or TRBV12-4 and TRBJ1-1, with 8 nucleotides matching TRBD1. The V segment lost 3 bases and the J segment 0 bases; nucleotides outside the gene matches: 9. The CDR3 sequence is 17 residues long. CDR3 in amino acids: CASSFRSWTGLNTEAFF. CDR3 DNA: TGTGCCAGCAGTTTCCGTTCTTGGACAGGGTTGAACACTGAAGCTTTCTTT.